The next 17 T cell receptor beta chains were all read from a single sample in a study of Ad26.COV2.S vaccination and SARS-CoV-2 variants. The data were produced by immunoSEQ multiplex PCR, yet TCRdb's version contains in-frame clones alone and is incomplete. Here the sample spans about 680,000 clones, about 89% being singletons. The treatment here: around 19 received Ad26.COV2.S at low or high dose, single or two shots; a few received placebo; per-sample allocation not given. Collection of the samples took place on day 63 after the first injection of vaccine or placebo. The sample was peripheral blood, taken in a trial of Ad26.COV2.S vaccine versus placebo. These receptors were obtained from a person aged 18 to 59 who received the Ad26.COV2.S COVID-19 vaccine or a placebo.

This chain uses TRBV4-2 with TRBJ2-5; 15 bases align to TRBD2. Per the germline V gene, CDR1 is LGHNA and CDR2 is YNFKEQ. V lost 4 bases to trimming and J lost 0 bases; unmatched junction nucleotides: 3. This CDR3 contains 17 residues. CDR3 loop: CASSPGTSGGYQETQYF. In DNA form, the CDR3 reads TGTGCCAGCAGCCCAGGGACTAGCGGGGGGTACCAAGAGACCCAGTACTTC.

This chain uses TRBV30 with TRBJ1-2; 7 bases map to TRBD1. V shed 3 bases, J shed 3 bases, and the junction held 13 bases outside the gene matches. The CDR3 covers 16 residues. From germline, CDR1 is GTSNPN and CDR2 SVGIG (reference sequence). The CDR3 DNA follows: TGTGCCTGGAGCACAGAACTACCGGGACAGTACTATGGCTACACCTTC. It specifies CAWSTELPGQYYGYTF.

The J gene is TRBJ2-3, the V gene TRBV19; 12 nucleotides line up with TRBD2. Germline V CDR1 and CDR2: LNHDA, SQIVND (reference sequence). The CDR3 sequence is 18 residues long. Unmatched junction bases numbered 13, after V lost 5 bases and J lost 4 bases. This CDR3 reads CASSPTSGRNALSDTQYF. CDR3 DNA: TGTGCCAGTAGTCCGACTAGCGGGAGAAACGCCCTCTCAGATACGCAGTATTTT. Based on the CDR3 plus reference TRBV19 and TRBJ2-3, the full variable domain is DGGITQSPKYLFRKEGQNVTLSCEQNLNHDAMYWYRQDPGQGLRLIYYSQIVNDFQKGDIAEGYSVSREKKESFPLTVTSAQKNPTAFYLCASSPTSGRNALSDTQYFGPGTRLTVL.

This clone has a handful of counts. The chain is built from TRBV2 and TRBJ1-2, with a tentative D call TRBD1 (6 bases). There are 15 residues in the CDR3. V lost 6 bases and J 0 bases, leaving 14 bases between the germline ends. The V gene's germline CDR1 is SNHLY and CDR2 FYNNEI. CDR3 in DNA: TGTGCCAGCAGAGAAAGGGAGGGGGCTAACTATGGCTACACCTTC. Translated: CASREREGANYGYTF.

The V gene is TRBV7-8, the J gene TRBJ2-7, with D uncertain. The CDR3 is 14 residues long. V was shortened by 1 base and J by 4 bases, with 11 bases between the two germline ends. The germline V gene has CDR1 SGHVS and CDR2 FQNEAQ. For the CDR3, the DNA is TGTGCCAGCAGCTTAGAAAGGACCTCATACGAGCAGTACTTC. This codes for CASSLERTSYEQYF.

This rearrangement joins TRBV4-3 to TRBJ1-2; D perhaps matches TRBD1 (5 bases). From germline, CDR1 is LGHNA and CDR2 YSLEER. This CDR3 has 17 amino acids. Deletions cut 0 bases from V and 8 bases from J, with 22 bases between. The CDR3 nucleotides read TGCGCCAGCAGCCAAGATCGGCAGGGACGCTTCACTAAGGGCTACACCTTC. It yields the protein CASSQDRQGRFTKGYTF.

The chain has TRBV10-3 and TRBJ1-4, with 9 bases aligning to TRBD1. The V and J ends lost 4 bases and 1 base, in that order; junction bases with no gene match: 7. Germline V CDR1 and CDR2: ENHRY, SYGVKD. CDR3 length: 17 amino acids. The CDR3 is CAISATQGAGTNEKLFF. CDR3 coding DNA: TGTGCCATCAGTGCCACACAGGGGGCGGGAACTAATGAAAAACTGTTTTTT.

V usage is TRBV10-3 and J usage is TRBJ2-2; D possibly corresponds to TRBD1 (6 bases). CDR3 size: 14 residues. Deletions cut 6 bases from V and 0 bases from J, with 8 bases between. CDR1 is ENHRY, CDR2 SYGVKD, per germline. The CDR3 coding sequence is TGTGCCATCAGGGACAGTGCGAACACCGGGGAGCTGTTTTTT. Translating gives CAIRDSANTGELFF.

The chain links TRBV24-1 to TRBJ2-3; 9 positions match TRBD2. This CDR3 has 18 amino acids. CDR1 and CDR2 from the germline V gene are KGHDR and SFDVKD. V was pared by 2 bases and J by 1 base, with 9 bases of the junction left unmatched. In DNA, the CDR3 is TGTGCCACCAGTGATTACTTAGCGGGAGCTGGGGGCACAGATACGCAGTATTTT. Protein product: CATSDYLAGAGGTDTQYF.

This sequence joins TRBV27 and TRBJ1-2, with D uncertain. Trimming cost V 2 bases and J 7 bases, with 14 bases left between them. The germline V gene encodes CDR1 MNHEY and CDR2 SMNVEV (reference sequence). The CDR3 sequence is 14 residues long. CDR3 protein: CASSLRSPWSGYTF. In DNA, the CDR3 is TGTGCCAGCAGTTTAAGGTCCCCTTGGAGTGGCTACACCTTC.

The rearrangement uses TRBV18 and TRBJ1-6; tentatively, D is TRBD1 (6 bases). The CDR3 contains 14 residues. CDR1 KGHSH and CDR2 LQKENI come from the germline V gene. V gave up 4 bases and J gave up 6 bases, with 10 bases separating them. CDR3 in DNA: TGTGCCAGCTCACAACAGGGAGGTAATTCACCCCTCCACTTT. This gives the protein CASSQQGGNSPLHF.

The CDR3 here is CASSQSAGEKLFF. In DNA, the CDR3 is TGTGCCAGCTCACAATCAGCCGGGGAAAAACTGTTTTTT. The J gene is TRBJ1-4, the V gene TRBV18, with D hard to call. The CDR3 runs to 13 residues. Between the trimmed V and J ends, which lost 4 bases and 8 bases, there was a span of 11 bases. From germline, CDR1 is KGHSH and CDR2 LQKENI.

This chain links TRBV18 with TRBJ2-7, with D possibly TRBD1 on 5 matching bases. The V and J ends lost 3 bases and 3 bases respectively, with 12 bases between them. The germline CDR1 and CDR2 sequences are KGHSH and LQKENI. The CDR3 spans 14 residues. Written as DNA, the CDR3 is TGTGCCAGCTCACCTTTTGACAGTGACTACGAGCAGTACTTC. Its translation: CASSPFDSDYEQYF. The full variable domain, rest sourced from reference TRBV18 and TRBJ2-7, is NAGVMQNPRHLVRRRGQEARLRCSPMKGHSHVYWYRQLPEEGLKFMVYLQKENIIDESGMPKERFSAEFPKEGPSILRIQQVVRGDSAAYFCASSPFDSDYEQYFGPGTRLTVT.

This chain joins TRBV18 and TRBJ2-7, with 10 positions matching TRBD1. V lost 2 bases and J lost 3; bases outside the gene matches: 7. The germline V gene has CDR1 KGHSH and CDR2 LQKENI. CDR3 length: 16 residues. CDR3 sequence reads: CASSPFPGQGLYEQYF. The CDR3 bases are TGTGCCAGCTCACCATTTCCGGGACAGGGGCTCTACGAGCAGTACTTC.

V usage is TRBV10-1 and J usage is TRBJ2-1, with D unclear. Germline CDR1 is WNHNN and CDR2 is SYGVQD (reference sequence). This CDR3 has 14 amino acids. V dropped 0 bases and J dropped 5 bases, with 8 bases sitting between them. Here the CDR3 reads CASSESRSNNEQFF. The CDR3 nucleotides are TGCGCCAGCAGTGAGTCTCGATCGAACAATGAGCAGTTCTTC.

The chain couples TRBV29-1 to TRBJ1-1; the D gene is possibly TRBD1 (5 bases). The CDR3 runs to 17 residues. Germline V gene data show CDR1 as SQVTM and CDR2 as ANQGSEA. Between the trimmed V and J ends, which lost 1 base and 4 bases, there was a span of 22 bases. CDR3 coding DNA: TGCAGCGTTGAAGCTAGGGAGGCAGCAGGGAGGGGCACTGAAGCTTTCTTT. It specifies CSVEAREAAGRGTEAFF.

In regard to this clone: The sample carries other DNA sequences with the same CDR3. This sequence joins TRBV12-3 or TRBV12-4 and TRBJ1-2; TRBD1 aligns across 8 bases. CDR3 size: 13 residues. The V gene end was trimmed by 5 bases and the J gene end by 6 bases; junction bases not matched to a gene: 5. CDR3 DNA sequence: TGTGCCAGCAGTCCCCGACAGGGGAATGGCTACACCTTC. Amino acid sequence: CASSPRQGNGYTF.